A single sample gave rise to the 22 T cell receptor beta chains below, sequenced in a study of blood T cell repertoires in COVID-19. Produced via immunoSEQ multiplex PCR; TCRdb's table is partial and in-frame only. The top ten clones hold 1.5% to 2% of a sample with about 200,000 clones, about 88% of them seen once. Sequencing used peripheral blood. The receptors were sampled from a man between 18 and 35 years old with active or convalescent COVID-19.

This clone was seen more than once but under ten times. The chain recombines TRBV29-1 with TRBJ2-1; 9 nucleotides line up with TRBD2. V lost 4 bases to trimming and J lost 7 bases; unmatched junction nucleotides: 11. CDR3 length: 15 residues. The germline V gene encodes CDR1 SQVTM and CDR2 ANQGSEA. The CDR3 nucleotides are TGCAGCGTTGTTTGGGAACTAGCGGGCTGGAATGAGCAGTTCTTC. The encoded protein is CSVVWELAGWNEQFF.

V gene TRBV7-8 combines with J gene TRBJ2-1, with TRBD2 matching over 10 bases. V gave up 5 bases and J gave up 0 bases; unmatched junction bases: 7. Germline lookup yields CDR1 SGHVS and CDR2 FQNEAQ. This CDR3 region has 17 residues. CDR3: CASSARTSGSSYNEQFF. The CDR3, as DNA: TGTGCCAGCAGCGCCCGGACTAGCGGTAGCTCCTACAATGAGCAGTTCTTC.

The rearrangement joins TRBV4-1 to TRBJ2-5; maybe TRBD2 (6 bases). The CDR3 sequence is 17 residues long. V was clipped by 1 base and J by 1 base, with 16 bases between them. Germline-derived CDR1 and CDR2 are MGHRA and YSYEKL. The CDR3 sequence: CASSQGASDFGQETQYF. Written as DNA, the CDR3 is TGCGCCAGCAGCCAAGGAGCTAGCGATTTTGGCCAAGAGACCCAGTACTTC.

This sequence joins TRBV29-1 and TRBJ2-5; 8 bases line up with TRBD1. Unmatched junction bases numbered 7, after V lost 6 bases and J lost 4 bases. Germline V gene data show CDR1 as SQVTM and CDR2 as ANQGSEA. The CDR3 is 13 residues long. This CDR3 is CSVHRQGLETQYF. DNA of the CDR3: TGCAGCGTCCACCGACAGGGGTTAGAGACCCAGTACTTC.

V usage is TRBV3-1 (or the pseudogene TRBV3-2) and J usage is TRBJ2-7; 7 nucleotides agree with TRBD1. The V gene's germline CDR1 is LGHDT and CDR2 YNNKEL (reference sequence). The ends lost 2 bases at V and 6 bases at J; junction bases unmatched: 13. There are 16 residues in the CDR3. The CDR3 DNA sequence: TGTGCCAGCAGCCAAAAGACAGGGTTTGGTTTCGGCGAGCAGTACTTC. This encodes CASSQKTGFGFGEQYF.

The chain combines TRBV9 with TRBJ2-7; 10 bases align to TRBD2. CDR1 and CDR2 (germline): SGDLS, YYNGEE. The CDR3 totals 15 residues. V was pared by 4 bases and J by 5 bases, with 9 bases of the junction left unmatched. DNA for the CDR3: TGTGCCAGCAGCTCCAAGCGGGAGGGCCTCCACGAGCAGTACTTC. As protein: CASSSKREGLHEQYF.

The chain's CDR3 is CASSKQGSRQPQHF. The DNA for the CDR3 is TGTGCCAGCAGCAAACAGGGCTCCCGGCAGCCCCAGCATTTT. The rearrangement uses TRBV5-8 and TRBJ1-5; D perhaps matches TRBD1 (6 bases). The V gene's germline CDR1 is SGHTS and CDR2 YDEGEE. The CDR3 totals 14 residues. V was cut by 4 bases and J by 7 bases, with 15 bases left in between.

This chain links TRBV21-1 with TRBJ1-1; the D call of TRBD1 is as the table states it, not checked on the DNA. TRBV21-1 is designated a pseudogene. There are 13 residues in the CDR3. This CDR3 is CASSERLGQEAFF. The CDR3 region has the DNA TGTGCCAGCAGCGAACGCTTGGGACAGGAAGCTTTCTTT.

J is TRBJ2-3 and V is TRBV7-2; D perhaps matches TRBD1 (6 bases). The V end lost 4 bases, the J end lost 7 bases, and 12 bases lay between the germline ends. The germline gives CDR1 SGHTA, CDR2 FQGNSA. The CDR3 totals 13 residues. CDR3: CASSSGRGYTQYF. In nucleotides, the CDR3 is TGTGCCAGCAGCTCTGGAAGGGGGTATACGCAGTATTTT.

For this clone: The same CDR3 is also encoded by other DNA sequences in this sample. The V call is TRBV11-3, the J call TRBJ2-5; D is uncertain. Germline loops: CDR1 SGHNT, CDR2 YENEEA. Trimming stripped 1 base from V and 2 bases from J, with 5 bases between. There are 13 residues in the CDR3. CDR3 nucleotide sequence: TGTGCCAGCAGCTTAGCGTCGCAAGAGACCCAGTACTTC. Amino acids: CASSLASQETQYF.

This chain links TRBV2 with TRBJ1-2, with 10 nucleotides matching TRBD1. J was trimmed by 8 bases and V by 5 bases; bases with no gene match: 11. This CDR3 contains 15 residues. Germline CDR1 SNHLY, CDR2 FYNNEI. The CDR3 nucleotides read TGTGCCAGCAGTTTTGGACAGGGGGTTTTGGACGGCTACACCTTC. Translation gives CASSFGQGVLDGYTF.

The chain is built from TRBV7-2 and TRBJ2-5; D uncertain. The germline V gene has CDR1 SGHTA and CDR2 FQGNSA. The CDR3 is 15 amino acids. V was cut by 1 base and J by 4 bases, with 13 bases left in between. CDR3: CASSLEMGTRETQYF. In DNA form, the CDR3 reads TGTGCCAGCAGCTTAGAGATGGGCACCCGAGAGACCCAGTACTTC. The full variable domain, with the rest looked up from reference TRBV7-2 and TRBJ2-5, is GAGVSQSPSNKVTEKGKDVELRCDPISGHTALYWYRQSLGQGLEFLIYFQGNSAPDKSGLPSDRFSAERTGGSVSTLTIQRTQQEDSAVYLCASSLEMGTRETQYFGPGTRLLVL.

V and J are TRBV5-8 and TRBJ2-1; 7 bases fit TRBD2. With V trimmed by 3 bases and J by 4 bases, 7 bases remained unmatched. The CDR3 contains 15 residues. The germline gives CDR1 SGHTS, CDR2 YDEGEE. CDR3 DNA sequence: TGTGCCAGCAGCTCCGGGACTACCAGATACAATGAGCAGTTCTTC. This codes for CASSSGTTRYNEQFF.

CDR3: CASSLAGQGYYEQYF. CDR3 coding DNA: TGTGCCAGCAGCTTAGCGGGACAGGGCTACTACGAGCAGTACTTC. The chain combines TRBV7-9 with TRBJ2-7; TRBD1 agrees at 9 bases. Germline V lookup: CDR1 SEHNR, CDR2 FQNEAQ (reference sequence). The CDR3 loop spans 15 amino acids. The junction had 3 bases not matched to a gene; V was cut back by 0 bases and J by 3 bases.

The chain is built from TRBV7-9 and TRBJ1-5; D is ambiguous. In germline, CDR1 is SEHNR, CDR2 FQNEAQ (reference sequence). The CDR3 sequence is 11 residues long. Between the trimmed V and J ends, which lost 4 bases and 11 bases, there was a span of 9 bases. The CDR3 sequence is CASSSGRAQHF. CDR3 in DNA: TGTGCCAGCAGCTCAGGTAGAGCCCAGCATTTT.

The CDR3 sequence: CASSLRGLAENANTGELFF. CDR3 DNA: TGTGCCAGCAGTTTAAGGGGACTAGCGGAAAACGCGAACACCGGGGAGCTGTTTTTT. The chain employs TRBV27 and TRBJ2-2; TRBD2 agrees at 11 bases. The CDR3 is 19 residues long. V shed 2 bases, J shed 0 bases, and the junction held 8 bases outside the gene matches. Germline V gene lookup returns CDR1 MNHEY and CDR2 SMNVEV (reference sequence).

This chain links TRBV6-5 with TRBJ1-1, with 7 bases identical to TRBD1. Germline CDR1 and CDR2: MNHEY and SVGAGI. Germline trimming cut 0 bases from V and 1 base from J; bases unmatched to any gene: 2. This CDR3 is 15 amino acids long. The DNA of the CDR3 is TGTGCCAGCAGTTACTCATGGACAGGGAACACTGAAGCTTTCTTT. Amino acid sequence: CASSYSWTGNTEAFF.

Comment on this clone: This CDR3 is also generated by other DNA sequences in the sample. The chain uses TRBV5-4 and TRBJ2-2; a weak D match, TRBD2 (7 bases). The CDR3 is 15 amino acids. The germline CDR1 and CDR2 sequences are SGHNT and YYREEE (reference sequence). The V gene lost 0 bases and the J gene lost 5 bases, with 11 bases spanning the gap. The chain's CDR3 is CASSLDRGGTGELFF. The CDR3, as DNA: TGTGCCAGCAGCTTGGATAGGGGGGGAACCGGGGAGCTGTTTTTT.

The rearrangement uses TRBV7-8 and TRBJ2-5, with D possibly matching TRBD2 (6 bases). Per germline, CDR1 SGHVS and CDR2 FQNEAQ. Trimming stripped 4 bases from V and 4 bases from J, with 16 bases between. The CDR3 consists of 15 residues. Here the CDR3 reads CASSSRLVLGETQYF. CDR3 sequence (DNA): TGTGCCAGCAGCTCCCGACTAGTTTTGGGAGAGACCCAGTACTTC.

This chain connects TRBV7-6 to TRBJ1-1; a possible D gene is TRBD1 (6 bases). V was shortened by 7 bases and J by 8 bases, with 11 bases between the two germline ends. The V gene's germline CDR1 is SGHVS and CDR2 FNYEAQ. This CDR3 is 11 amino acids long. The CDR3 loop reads CASTDGQEAFF. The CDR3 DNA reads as TGTGCCAGCACCGATGGACAGGAAGCTTTCTTT.

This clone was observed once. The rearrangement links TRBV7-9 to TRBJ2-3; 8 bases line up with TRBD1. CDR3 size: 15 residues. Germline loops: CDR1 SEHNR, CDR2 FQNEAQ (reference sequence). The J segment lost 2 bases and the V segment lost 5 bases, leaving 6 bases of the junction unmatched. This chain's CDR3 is CASSLRTGSTDTQYF. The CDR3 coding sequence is TGTGCCAGCAGCCTCCGGACAGGGTCCACAGATACGCAGTATTTT.

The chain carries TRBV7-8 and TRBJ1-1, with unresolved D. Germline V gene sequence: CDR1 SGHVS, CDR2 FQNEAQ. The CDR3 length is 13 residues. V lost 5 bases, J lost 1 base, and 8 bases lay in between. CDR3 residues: CASSGRKNTEAFF. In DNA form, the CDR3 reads TGTGCCAGCAGCGGCCGTAAGAACACTGAAGCTTTCTTT.